The source of this T cell receptor (beta chain) is a study of immune cell composition in non-small cell lung cancer. Clones were sequenced by immunoSEQ multiplex PCR, and TCRdb holds only the in-frame ones, with some missing. This table holds fewer than 2,000 clones, roughly four fifths found once. The sequencing input was lung tumor tissue. The TCR originated in a human donor with non-small cell lung cancer.

The CDR3 loop is CASSSPQRNTIYF. The CDR3, as DNA: TGTGCCAGCAGTTCCCCTCAGAGAAACACCATATATTTT. The chain employs TRBV6-6 and TRBJ1-3, with no clear D. Germline V gene sequence: CDR1 MNHNY, CDR2 SVGAGI (reference sequence). The CDR3 has 13 residues. Trimming took off 4 bases at V and 5 bases at J, with 9 bases between the two ends.